The T cell receptor (beta chain) under discussion was sequenced for a study of T cells in Graves' hyperthyroidism and ophthalmopathy. Overall study context: Peripheral blood was drawn at first diagnosis, prior to all treatment. Study-wide results and caveats: In simple terms, a model built on 13 V-J features told ophthalmopathy apart from stable hyperthyroidism.

Researchers took RNA transcripts and amplified the TCR beta CDR3 regions from them. Using the HTBI primer set, a first-round RT-PCR was run on the TCR CDR3. TCRdb used MiXCR to reprocess the multiplex PCR reads, holding one entry per CDR3 protein. Here the sample spans hundreds of thousands of distinct CDR3 sequences, approximately 14% being singletons. The table lists this clonotype with many counts. Antigen specificity is unknown. Clinical symptoms, serum thyroxine, TRAb, thyroid ultrasound and orbital computed tomography informed diagnoses. Fresh 10 ml peripheral blood yielded PBMCs. This sequence originates from a woman aged 40 to 55 with Graves' ophthalmopathy. Sequenced sample: blood.

The CDR3 sequence: CASSGRGTENIQYF. CDR3 in DNA: TGTGCCAGCAGTGGCCGCGGGACAGAAAACATTCAGTACTTC. The chain combines TRBV2 with TRBJ2-4, with D maybe TRBD1 (7 bases). V was pared by 4 bases and J by 5 bases, with 12 bases between. The germline CDR1 and CDR2 sequences are SNHLY and FYNNEI. This CDR3 is built from 14 residues.